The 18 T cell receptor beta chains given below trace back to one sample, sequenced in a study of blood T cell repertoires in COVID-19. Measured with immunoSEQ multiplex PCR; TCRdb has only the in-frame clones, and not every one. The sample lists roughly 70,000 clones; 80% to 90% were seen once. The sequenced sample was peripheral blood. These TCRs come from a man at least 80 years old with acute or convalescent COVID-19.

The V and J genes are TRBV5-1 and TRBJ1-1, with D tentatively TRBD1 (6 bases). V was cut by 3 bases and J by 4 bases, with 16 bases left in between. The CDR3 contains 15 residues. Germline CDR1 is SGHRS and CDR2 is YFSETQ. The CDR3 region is CASSSAGGPGTEAFF. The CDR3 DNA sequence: TGCGCCAGCAGCTCGGCCGGGGGGCCGGGCACTGAAGCTTTCTTT.

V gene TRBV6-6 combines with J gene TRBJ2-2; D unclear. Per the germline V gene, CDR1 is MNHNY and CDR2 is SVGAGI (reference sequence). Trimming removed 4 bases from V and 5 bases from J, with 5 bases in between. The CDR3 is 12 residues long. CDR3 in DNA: TGTGCCAGCAGTTCCCAGACCGGGGAGCTGTTTTTT. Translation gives CASSSQTGELFF.

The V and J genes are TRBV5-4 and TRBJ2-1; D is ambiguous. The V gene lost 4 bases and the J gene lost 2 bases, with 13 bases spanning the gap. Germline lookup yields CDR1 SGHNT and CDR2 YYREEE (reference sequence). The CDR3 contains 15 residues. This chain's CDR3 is CASSPSGQAYNEQFF. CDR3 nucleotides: TGTGCCAGCAGCCCCTCCGGTCAAGCCTACAATGAGCAGTTCTTC.

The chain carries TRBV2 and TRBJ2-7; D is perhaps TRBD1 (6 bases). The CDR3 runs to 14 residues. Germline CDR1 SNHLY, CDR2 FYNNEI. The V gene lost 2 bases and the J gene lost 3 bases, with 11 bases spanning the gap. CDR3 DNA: TGTGCCAGCAGTGAACAGGGGTCAGACTACGAGCAGTACTTC. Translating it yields CASSEQGSDYEQYF.

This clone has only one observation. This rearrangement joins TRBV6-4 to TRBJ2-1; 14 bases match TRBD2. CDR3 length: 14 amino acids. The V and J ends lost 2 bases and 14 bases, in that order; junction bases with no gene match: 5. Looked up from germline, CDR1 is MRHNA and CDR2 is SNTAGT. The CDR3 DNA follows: TGTGCCAGCAGTGACGGGACTAGCGGGAGTAGCGAGTTCTTC. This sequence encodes CASSDGTSGSSEFF.

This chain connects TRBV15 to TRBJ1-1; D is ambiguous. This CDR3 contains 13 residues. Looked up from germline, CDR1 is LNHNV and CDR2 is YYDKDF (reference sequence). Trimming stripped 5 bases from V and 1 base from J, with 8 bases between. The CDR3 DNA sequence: TGTGCCACCAGCCCCGAGGGGAACACTGAAGCTTTCTTT. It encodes CATSPEGNTEAFF.

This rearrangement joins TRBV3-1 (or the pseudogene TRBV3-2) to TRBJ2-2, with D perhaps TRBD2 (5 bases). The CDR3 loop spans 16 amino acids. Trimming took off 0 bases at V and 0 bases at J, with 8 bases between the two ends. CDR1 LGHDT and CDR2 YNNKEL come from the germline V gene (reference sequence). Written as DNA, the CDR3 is TGTGCCAGCAGCCAAGACCCGGGAACGAACACCGGGGAGCTGTTTTTT. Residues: CASSQDPGTNTGELFF.

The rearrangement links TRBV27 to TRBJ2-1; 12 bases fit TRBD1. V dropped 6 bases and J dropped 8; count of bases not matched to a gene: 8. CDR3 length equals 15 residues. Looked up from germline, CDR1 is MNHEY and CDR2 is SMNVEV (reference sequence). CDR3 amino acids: CASSLGTGGLDEQFF. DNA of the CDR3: TGTGCCAGCAGCCTCGGGACAGGGGGCTTAGATGAGCAGTTCTTC.

The CDR3 spells CASSFAENQPQHF. The DNA of the CDR3 is TGTGCCAGCAGCTTTGCCGAGAATCAGCCCCAGCATTTT. The chain is built from TRBV5-5 and TRBJ1-5; D is unclear. Germline lookup yields CDR1 SGHKS and CDR2 YYEKEE (reference sequence). The CDR3 sequence is 13 residues long. V lost 2 bases and J lost 4, with 7 bases in between.

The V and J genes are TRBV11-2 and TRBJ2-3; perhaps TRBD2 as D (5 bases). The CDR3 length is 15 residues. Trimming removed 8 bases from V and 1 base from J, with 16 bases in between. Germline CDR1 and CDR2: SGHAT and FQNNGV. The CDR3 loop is CASSQRVSGTDTQYF. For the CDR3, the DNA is TGTGCCAGCTCACAGAGGGTTTCCGGCACAGATACGCAGTATTTT.

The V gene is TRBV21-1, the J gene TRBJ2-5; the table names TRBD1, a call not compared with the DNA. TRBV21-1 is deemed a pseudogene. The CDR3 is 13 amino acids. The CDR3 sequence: CASDNCHQETQYF. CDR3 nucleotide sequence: TGTGCCAGCGACAACTGCCACCAAGAGACCCAGTACTTC.

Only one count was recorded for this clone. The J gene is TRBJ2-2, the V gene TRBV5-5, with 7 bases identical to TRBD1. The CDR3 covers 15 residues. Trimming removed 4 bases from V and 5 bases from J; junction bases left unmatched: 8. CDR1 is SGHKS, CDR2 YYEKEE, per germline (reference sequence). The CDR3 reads CASSPGQTTTGELFF. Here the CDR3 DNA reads TGTGCCAGCAGCCCGGGACAGACAACTACCGGGGAGCTGTTTTTT.

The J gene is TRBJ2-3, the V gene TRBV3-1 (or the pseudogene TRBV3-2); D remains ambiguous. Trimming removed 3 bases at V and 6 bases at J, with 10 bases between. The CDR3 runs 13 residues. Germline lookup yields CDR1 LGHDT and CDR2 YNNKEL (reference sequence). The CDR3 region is CASSQRVRDTQYF. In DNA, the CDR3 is TGTGCCAGCAGCCAGCGTGTCCGGGATACGCAGTATTTT.

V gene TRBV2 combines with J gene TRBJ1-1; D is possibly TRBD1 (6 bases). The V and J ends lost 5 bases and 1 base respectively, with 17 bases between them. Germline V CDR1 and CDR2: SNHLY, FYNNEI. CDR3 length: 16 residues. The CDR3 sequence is CASSPRTARPNTEAFF. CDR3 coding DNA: TGTGCCAGCAGTCCCAGGACAGCGCGCCCGAACACTGAAGCTTTCTTT. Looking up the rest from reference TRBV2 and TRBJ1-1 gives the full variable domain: EPEVTQTPSHQVTQMGQEVILRCVPISNHLYFYWYRQILGQKVEFLVSFYNNEISEKSEIFDDQFSVERPDGSNFTLKIRSTKLEDSAMYFCASSPRTARPNTEAFFGQGTRLTVV.

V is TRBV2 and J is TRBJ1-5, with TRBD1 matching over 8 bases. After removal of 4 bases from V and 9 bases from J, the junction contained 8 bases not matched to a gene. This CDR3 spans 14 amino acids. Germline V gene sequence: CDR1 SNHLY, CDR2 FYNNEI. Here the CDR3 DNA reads TGTGCCAGCAGTGGACAGGGGTCGGTCCGGCCCCAGCATTTT. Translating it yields CASSGQGSVRPQHF.

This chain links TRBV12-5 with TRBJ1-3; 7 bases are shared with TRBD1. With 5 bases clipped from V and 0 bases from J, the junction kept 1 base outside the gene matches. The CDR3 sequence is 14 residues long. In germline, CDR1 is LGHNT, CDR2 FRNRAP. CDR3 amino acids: CASGRTGSGNTIYF. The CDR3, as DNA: TGTGCTAGTGGTCGGACAGGCTCTGGAAACACCATATATTTT.

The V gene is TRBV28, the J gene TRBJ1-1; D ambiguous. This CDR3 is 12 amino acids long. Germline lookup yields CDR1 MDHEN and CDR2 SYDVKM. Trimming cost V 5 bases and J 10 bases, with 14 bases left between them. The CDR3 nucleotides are TGTGCCAGCAGTACAACGCGAGCGAGAGCTTTCTTT. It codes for CASSTTRARAFF.

The CDR3 is CASSQGFTEAFF. CDR3 bases: TGTGCCAGCAGTCAGGGGTTTACTGAAGCTTTCTTT. The gene calls are TRBV12-3 or TRBV12-4 and TRBJ1-1; possible D gene TRBD1, 6 bases. Between the trimmed V and J ends, which lost 5 bases and 5 bases, there was a span of 9 bases. The CDR3 covers 12 residues.